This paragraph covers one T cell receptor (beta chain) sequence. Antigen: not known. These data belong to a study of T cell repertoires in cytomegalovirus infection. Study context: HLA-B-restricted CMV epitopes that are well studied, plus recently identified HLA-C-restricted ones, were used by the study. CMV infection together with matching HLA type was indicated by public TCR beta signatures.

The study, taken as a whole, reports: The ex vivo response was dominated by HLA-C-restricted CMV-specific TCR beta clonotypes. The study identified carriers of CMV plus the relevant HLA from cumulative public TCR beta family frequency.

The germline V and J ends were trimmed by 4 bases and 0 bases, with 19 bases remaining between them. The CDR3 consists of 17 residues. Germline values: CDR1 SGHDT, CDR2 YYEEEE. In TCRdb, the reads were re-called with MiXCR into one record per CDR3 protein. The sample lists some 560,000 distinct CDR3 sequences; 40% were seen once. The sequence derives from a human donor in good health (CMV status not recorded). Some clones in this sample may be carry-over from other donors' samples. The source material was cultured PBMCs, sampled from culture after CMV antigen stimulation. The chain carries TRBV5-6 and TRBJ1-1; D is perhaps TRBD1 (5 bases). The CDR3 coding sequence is TGTGCCAGCAGCCTCGGCCGGACGGGGGGGATGAACACTGAAGCTTTCTTT. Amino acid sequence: CASSLGRTGGMNTEAFF.